The 27 T cell receptor beta chains listed next were all sequenced from one sample in a study of glioma-infiltrating T cells after dendritic cell vaccination. The data were produced by immunoSEQ multiplex PCR, yet TCRdb's version contains in-frame clones alone and is incomplete. The table records tens of thousands of clones, over 75% of them present only once. The material was blood, obtained before dendritic cell vaccination. Receptor source: a human donor with glioblastoma.

This clone occurred once. J is TRBJ2-5 and V is TRBV27; 14 bases map to TRBD2. Germline trimming cut 5 bases from V and 5 bases from J; bases unmatched to any gene: 16. This CDR3 spans 19 amino acids. Germline CDR1 reads MNHEY; CDR2 reads SMNVEV (reference sequence). The CDR3 coding sequence is TGTGCCAGCAGTCTCCTACAACCCGGACTAGCGGGGGGTCGGGAGACCCAGTACTTC. It translates to CASSLLQPGLAGGRETQYF.

Note on this clone: Sequence at one end of the junction differs from germline and may be a read error. The V gene is TRBV2, the J gene TRBJ2-5; 12 nucleotides match TRBD2. The CDR3 has 13 amino acids. Per the germline V gene, CDR1 is SNHLY and CDR2 is FYNNEI. In DNA form, the CDR3 reads TGTGCCAGCCGGGGGCTAGCGGGGGGGCCTAGTAACTTC. It codes for CASRGLAGGPSNF.

Regarding this clone: The identical CDR3 is also encoded by other nucleotide sequences in the sample. This chain links TRBV4-1 with TRBJ2-5, with 7 bases lining up with TRBD1. This CDR3 contains 14 residues. Germline CDR1 reads MGHRA; CDR2 reads YSYEKL. V lost 1 base, J lost 5 bases, and 4 bases stayed unmatched. CDR3: CASSQGQGRETQYF. The CDR3 region has the DNA TGCGCCAGCAGCCAAGGACAGGGAAGGGAGACCCAGTACTTC.

The chain is built from TRBV28 and TRBJ1-4; D remains ambiguous. Germline loops: CDR1 MDHEN, CDR2 SYDVKM. This CDR3 region has 15 residues. The V and J ends lost 3 bases and 1 base respectively, with 9 bases between them. The CDR3 DNA is TGTGCCAGCAGTTTTCTCGGGGAAACTAATGAAAAACTGTTTTTT. Its protein product is CASSFLGETNEKLFF.

This clone was counted only a few times. The J gene is TRBJ1-3, the V gene TRBV6-6; D is uncertain. The germline V gene has CDR1 MNHNY and CDR2 SVGAGI (reference sequence). The CDR3 runs 13 residues. The V end lost 2 bases, the J end lost 3 bases, and 5 bases lay between the germline ends. CDR3 loop: CASSYIVGNTIYF. For the CDR3, the DNA is TGTGCCAGCAGTTACATCGTTGGAAACACCATATATTTT.

This chain uses TRBV10-2 with TRBJ2-3, with 12 bases lining up with TRBD2. The V and J ends lost 10 bases and 4 bases, in that order; junction bases with no gene match: 15. Germline-derived CDR1 and CDR2 are WSHSY and SAAADI. The CDR3 loop spans 17 amino acids. The CDR3, as DNA: TGCGCCATCGACGCGGTGGCTAGCGGGAGGGTGTCAGATACGCAGTATTTT. It specifies CAIDAVASGRVSDTQYF.

The rearrangement links TRBV7-2 to TRBJ2-2; D is ambiguous. Trimming took 1 base from V and 4 from J, leaving 7 bases between them. The CDR3 is 14 residues long. In germline, CDR1 is SGHTA, CDR2 FQGNSA. CDR3 sequence: CASSLGLATGELFF. CDR3 bases: TGTGCCAGCAGCTTAGGGCTGGCCACCGGGGAGCTGTTTTTT.

This clone turned up a few times. The rearrangement links TRBV7-9 to TRBJ2-3; 10 nucleotides match TRBD1. The CDR3 is made up of 13 amino acids. Trimming took 5 bases from V and 10 from J; bases not matched to a gene: 6. Germline V gene sequence: CDR1 SEHNR, CDR2 FQNEAQ (reference sequence). The CDR3 nucleotides read TGTGCCAGCAGCATCCCCGGGACAGGGGCGCAGTATTTT. It codes for CASSIPGTGAQYF.

The chain carries TRBV6-1 and TRBJ2-2, with 11 nucleotides matching TRBD2. V shed 2 bases and J 7 bases; nucleotides not matched to a gene: 3. This CDR3 is 15 amino acids long. Germline V gene sequence: CDR1 MNHNS, CDR2 SASEGT. Here the CDR3 DNA reads TGTGCCAGCAGTGAACTAGCGGGAGGTGTCGGGGAGCTGTTTTTT. Amino acids: CASSELAGGVGELFF.

The V and J genes are TRBV6-5 and TRBJ1-5; perhaps TRBD1 as D (6 bases). Trimming cost V 5 bases and J 7 bases, with 15 bases left between them. CDR1 MNHEY and CDR2 SVGAGI come from the germline V gene. The CDR3 covers 14 residues. The CDR3 is CASSEQGPGQPQHF. In DNA, the CDR3 is TGTGCCAGCAGTGAGCAGGGGCCAGGGCAGCCCCAGCATTTT.

J is TRBJ1-2 and V is TRBV6-6, with D possibly being TRBD1 (5 bases). Germline assignment: CDR1 MNHNY and CDR2 SVGAGI (reference sequence). This CDR3 spans 15 amino acids. With 4 bases removed from V and 0 bases from J, the gap between germline ends came to 12 bases. CDR3 sequence (DNA): TGTGCCAGCAGTTTCAACGCCAGGGCTAACTATGGCTACACCTTC. It translates to CASSFNARANYGYTF.

This clone was seen more than once but under ten times. The V and J genes are TRBV5-4 and TRBJ2-2, with D perhaps TRBD2 (5 bases). The CDR3 length is 14 residues. CDR1 is SGHNT, CDR2 YYREEE, per germline (reference sequence). V lost 4 bases to trimming and J lost 5 bases, with 12 bases between them. Written as DNA, the CDR3 is TGTGCCAGCAGCACCTCGGAGGCGACCGGGGAGCTGTTTTTT. Translation: CASSTSEATGELFF.

The V gene is TRBV29-1, the J gene TRBJ2-1; D is ambiguous. CDR1 is SQVTM and CDR2 is ANQGSEA in the germline V gene. The ends were cut back, 3 bases at V and 8 bases at J, with 5 bases in the middle. The CDR3 loop spans 10 amino acids. The CDR3 DNA sequence: TGCAGCGTTGATAGCCATGAGCAGTTCTTC. As protein: CSVDSHEQFF.

The genes are TRBV6-6 and TRBJ2-1; D unresolved. V lost 2 bases, J lost 9 bases, and 8 bases lay in between. The CDR3 has 12 amino acids. CDR1 is MNHNY and CDR2 is SVGAGI in the germline V gene (reference sequence). CDR3 DNA: TGTGCCAGCAGTTACCGCGACACTGAGCAGTTCTTC. This gives the protein CASSYRDTEQFF.

The V and J genes are TRBV1 and TRBJ1-2. TRBV1 is a listed pseudogene. There are 16 residues in the CDR3. The CDR3: CTSSPGDGGANYGYTF. The CDR3 region has the DNA TGCACCAGCAGCCCGGGGGACGGCGGGGCCAACTATGGCTACACCTTC.

This clone was recorded only once. The chain couples TRBV5-6 to TRBJ1-2; D possibly corresponds to TRBD1 (5 bases). Germline assignment: CDR1 SGHDT and CDR2 YYEEEE. V shed 4 bases and J shed 5 bases, with 12 bases lying between them. This CDR3 region has 13 residues. The chain's CDR3 is CASSPRVGYGYTF. The CDR3 bases are TGTGCCAGCAGCCCCAGGGTGGGGTATGGCTACACCTTC.

The CDR3 loop reads CASSDTQMEGSTDTQYF. The CDR3 DNA follows: TGTGCCAGCAGCGATACACAAATGGAGGGGTCCACAGATACGCAGTATTTT. V usage is TRBV9 and J usage is TRBJ2-3; D is possibly TRBD2 (6 bases). The V end lost 3 bases, the J end lost 2 bases, and 19 bases lay between the germline ends. CDR3 length equals 17 residues. Germline V gene sequence: CDR1 SGDLS, CDR2 YYNGEE.

The CDR3 DNA sequence: TGTGCCAGTAGTATCAACTCAGGGTATCAGACAGATACGCAGTATTTT. Protein product: CASSINSGYQTDTQYF. The J gene is TRBJ2-3, the V gene TRBV19; possible D gene TRBD1, 5 bases. CDR3 length: 16 amino acids. The V gene lost 3 bases and the J gene lost 3 bases, with 16 bases spanning the gap. The V gene's germline CDR1 is LNHDA and CDR2 SQIVND (reference sequence).

This sequence joins TRBV12-5 and TRBJ2-3; D is perhaps TRBD2 (6 bases). CDR3 length: 14 amino acids. The germline V gene encodes CDR1 LGHNT and CDR2 FRNRAP. Trimming stripped 3 bases from V and 5 bases from J, with 12 bases between. Written as DNA, the CDR3 is TGTGCTAGTGGTTTAAGGGACTTAGGAGATACGCAGTATTTT. It translates to CASGLRDLGDTQYF.

This CDR3 is CASSFGGAPFYEQYV. As DNA, the CDR3 is TGTGCCAGCAGTTTTGGCGGGGCTCCTTTCTACGAGCAGTACGTC. The J gene is TRBJ2-7, the V gene TRBV6-1; the D gene is possibly TRBD2 (6 bases). This CDR3 contains 15 residues. With 5 bases removed from V and 3 bases from J, the gap between germline ends came to 17 bases. Germline CDR1 is MNHNS and CDR2 is SASEGT.

The chain carries TRBV19 and TRBJ1-1, with a tentative D call TRBD1 (5 bases). V shed 3 bases and J shed 3 bases, with 14 bases lying between them. The length of the CDR3 is 15 residues. CDR1 LNHDA and CDR2 SQIVND come from the germline V gene (reference sequence). The CDR3 nucleotides are TGTGCCAGTAGTATTAGGCGGACACTTGACACTGAAGCTTTCTTT. Translating gives CASSIRRTLDTEAFF.

The rearrangement uses TRBV2 and TRBJ2-3, with 8 bases that match TRBD2. The V and J ends lost 4 bases and 2 bases, in that order; junction bases with no gene match: 8. The CDR3 totals 16 residues. Germline lookup yields CDR1 SNHLY and CDR2 FYNNEI. CDR3: CASSADTSGYTDTQYF. CDR3 sequence (DNA): TGTGCCAGCAGTGCAGACACTAGCGGATACACAGATACGCAGTATTTT.

V usage is TRBV18 and J usage is TRBJ1-5; a weak D match, TRBD1 (5 bases). Germline V CDR1 and CDR2: KGHSH, LQKENI. V lost 4 bases and J 4 bases, leaving 14 bases between the germline ends. This CDR3 is built from 15 residues. CDR3 DNA sequence: TGTGCCAGCTCACTTTACCGGGACTTGAATCAGCCCCAGCATTTT. It translates to CASSLYRDLNQPQHF.

This CDR3 is CASSLDTGSGNTIYF. In DNA, the CDR3 is TGTGCCAGCAGCTTGGACACAGGGTCCGGAAACACCATATATTTT. The genes are TRBV7-2 and TRBJ1-3; TRBD1 might be the D (6 bases). V was trimmed by 3 bases and J by 4 bases, leaving 13 bases between them. The CDR3 totals 15 residues. Germline V CDR1 and CDR2: SGHTA, FQGNSA.

The chain couples TRBV25-1 to TRBJ1-1; D gene uncertain. V lost 1 base and J 10 bases, leaving 16 bases between the germline ends. CDR3 length: 14 residues. Germline CDR1 reads MGHDK; CDR2 reads SYGVNS. CDR3 sequence (DNA): TGTGCCAGCAGTGAATCGGGAGGGTCGGGAATAGCTTTCTTT. Translating gives CASSESGGSGIAFF.

This rearrangement joins TRBV11-2 to TRBJ2-2; 12 bases agree with TRBD2. Per germline, CDR1 SGHAT and CDR2 FQNNGV. The length of the CDR3 is 16 residues. Trimming took 5 bases from V and 6 from J; bases not matched to a gene: 7. CDR3 bases: TGTGCCAGCAGCGTCCTAGCGGGGGGGCCCGCCGGGGAGCTGTTTTTT. This sequence encodes CASSVLAGGPAGELFF.

The CDR3 region is CASSQEPQGRESREQYF. CDR3 nucleotide sequence: TGCGCCAGCAGCCAAGAACCCCAAGGGCGGGAGAGTCGCGAGCAGTACTTC. This chain links TRBV4-1 with TRBJ2-7, with 7 bases identical to TRBD2. Germline V gives CDR1 MGHRA, CDR2 YSYEKL. CDR3 length: 17 amino acids. V gave up 0 bases and J gave up 6 bases; unmatched junction bases: 14.